The sequence of this TCR beta chain was determined in a study of technical replicates of blood from a few donors (dated by TCRdb to the late 2010s). The germline V gene encodes CDR1 SEHNR and CDR2 FQNEAQ (reference sequence). The CDR3 runs 12 amino acids, cysteine and phenylalanine included. Only the CDR3 portion is preserved as DNA: 36 bases, with reading frame beginning at the first base. V was cut back by 4 bases and J by 5 bases, leaving a gap of 8 bases between them. The library relied on the immunoSEQ multiplex PCR assay. The source is immuneACCESS, and TCRdb retained only in-frame sequences with V and J called. Part of the clones is not carried over; for the studies checked, unresolved V genes explain less than half of this, and the remainder is unexplained. The sample table shows almost 90,000 clones, and 90% to 95% are seen once. Clones ranked in the top ten supply 0.2% to 0.25% of the sample.

Of note for this clone: Its antigen remains unidentified. Base qualities are not provided; no much larger clone lies one nucleotide away.

Sample: T cells isolated from PBMCs. Here the chain combines TRBV7-9 and TRBJ1-1; the D segment could be TRBD1, given 6 matching bases. The clonotype comes from a human donor in good health. The CDR3 sequence is CASSWDTTEAFF. The DNA sequence reads TGTGCCAGCAGCTGGGACACTACTGAAGCTTTCTTT.